The 25 T cell receptor beta chains presented below share a single source sample, sequenced in a study of T cells in Graves' hyperthyroidism and ophthalmopathy. Regions amplified from RNA transcripts were the TCR beta CDR3 regions. During a first-round RT-PCR of the TCR CDR3, the HTBI primer set was used. TCRdb passed the multiplex PCR reads through MiXCR, listing each CDR3 protein once. Here the sample spans approximately 640,000 distinct CDR3 sequences, 15% to 20% being singletons. The sample consisted of blood. The receptors come from a woman aged 25 to 45 with Graves' hyperthyroidism.

This clonotype was found many times. The chain combines TRBV12-3 or TRBV12-4 with TRBJ2-3; tentative D call: TRBD2 (6 bases). This CDR3 region has 16 residues. Deletions cut 3 bases from V and 1 base from J, with 14 bases between. The CDR3 DNA is TGTGCCAGCAGTTTGGCTGGGGGGATCCGCACAGATACGCAGTATTTT. Amino acid sequence: CASSLAGGIRTDTQYF.

As to this clonotype: A read error is possible here, since a much larger clone lies one base away. The chain combines TRBV20-1 with TRBJ2-5; D not resolved. The assigned J gene may be wrong: the sequence end matches TRBJ2-1 better. The CDR3 runs 14 residues. The V gene's germline CDR1 is DFQATT and CDR2 SNEGSKA (reference sequence). CDR3 residues: CSARLGRNQETQFF. CDR3 DNA: TGCAGTGCTAGGCTAGGACGGAATCAAGAGACCCAGTTCTTC.

The gene calls are TRBV11-2 and TRBJ2-6; D is possibly TRBD1 (5 bases). The germline V gene has CDR1 SGHAT and CDR2 FQNNGV. The ends were cut back, 4 bases at V and 4 bases at J, with 11 bases in the middle. The CDR3 loop spans 15 amino acids. CDR3 DNA: TGTGCCAGCAGCTCAGGGCCCTCCGGGGCCAACGTCCTGACTTTC. This translates into CASSSGPSGANVLTF.

This chain uses TRBV13 with TRBJ2-5; 7 positions agree with TRBD2. J was trimmed by 4 bases and V by 5 bases; bases with no gene match: 4. This CDR3 is 13 amino acids long. CDR1 PRHDT and CDR2 FYEKMQ come from the germline V gene (reference sequence). CDR3 nucleotide sequence: TGTGCCAGCAGCGCCTCGGGAGGAGAGACCCAGTACTTC. It is translated as CASSASGGETQYF. The full variable domain, with the rest looked up from reference TRBV13 and TRBJ2-5, is AAGVIQSPRHLIKEKRETATLKCYPIPRHDTVYWYQQGPGQDPQFLISFYEKMQSDKGSIPDRFSAQQFSDYHSELNMSSLELGDSALYFCASSASGGETQYFGPGTRLLVL.

This clonotype was recorded at least ten times. This chain uses TRBV28 with TRBJ1-2, with D possibly TRBD1 on 5 matching bases. V lost 3 bases to trimming and J lost 2 bases, with 7 bases between them. The CDR3 runs to 13 residues. Germline V gives CDR1 MDHEN, CDR2 SYDVKM. CDR3 sequence (DNA): TGTGCCAGCAGTTTCGACAGCAACTATGGCTACACCTTC. Protein sequence: CASSFDSNYGYTF.

This clonotype came up many times. J is TRBJ1-1 and V is TRBV5-1; unclear D gene. Per the germline V gene, CDR1 is SGHRS and CDR2 is YFSETQ. The CDR3 consists of 14 residues. V gave up 4 bases and J gave up 3 bases, with 13 bases separating them. CDR3 protein: CASSRALGDTEAFF. The CDR3 DNA reads as TGCGCCAGCAGCCGGGCCCTTGGGGACACTGAAGCTTTCTTT.

This clonotype showed up many times. The chain has TRBV6-1 and TRBJ1-6; D unresolved. CDR3 length: 13 residues. V dropped 8 bases and J dropped 11 bases, with 16 bases sitting between them. CDR1 is MNHNS, CDR2 SASEGT, per germline. The CDR3 here is CASRFGLLTPLHF. The CDR3 coding sequence is TGTGCCAGCCGATTTGGCCTCTTAACACCCCTCCACTTT.

This clonotype was seen many times. This rearrangement joins TRBV13 to TRBJ2-7, with unresolved D. The CDR3 spans 12 residues. Germline assignment: CDR1 PRHDT and CDR2 FYEKMQ (reference sequence). V lost 4 bases, J lost 5 bases, and 9 bases lay in between. CDR3 in amino acids: CASSYRMNEQYF. The CDR3 region has the DNA TGTGCCAGCAGCTACCGTATGAACGAGCAGTACTTC.

This clonotype was counted between two and nine times. V is TRBV20-1 and J is TRBJ2-7, with 9 bases fitting TRBD1. In germline, CDR1 is DFQATT, CDR2 SNEGSKA (reference sequence). This CDR3 is built from 15 residues. The junction had 5 bases not matched to a gene; V was cut back by 0 bases and J by 2 bases. The CDR3 loop reads CSARERQGVTYEQYF. The CDR3 region has the DNA TGCAGTGCTAGAGAGCGACAGGGGGTAACCTACGAGCAGTACTTC.

This clonotype has ten or more counts. This chain links TRBV28 with TRBJ1-1; a weak D match, TRBD1 (5 bases). The CDR3 runs to 12 residues. The germline gives CDR1 MDHEN, CDR2 SYDVKM. Trimming took off 8 bases at V and 5 bases at J, with 12 bases between the two ends. CDR3 bases: TGTGCCAGCGGGGGGTACGGGACTGAAGCTTTCTTT. This translates into CASGGYGTEAFF.

The chain links TRBV7-2 to TRBJ1-5; D is ambiguous. Trimming stripped 9 bases from V and 0 bases from J, with 12 bases between. The germline V gene encodes CDR1 SGHTA and CDR2 FQGNSA. There are 14 residues in the CDR3. The CDR3 coding sequence is TGTGCCAGTAGAACGGAAGTTAGCAATCAGCCCCAGCATTTT. This translates into CASRTEVSNQPQHF. The full variable domain, with the rest looked up from reference TRBV7-2 and TRBJ1-5, is GAGVSQSPSNKVTEKGKDVELRCDPISGHTALYWYRQSLGQGLEFLIYFQGNSAPDKSGLPSDRFSAERTGGSVSTLTIQRTQQEDSAVYLCASRTEVSNQPQHFGDGTRLSIL.

V is TRBV27 and J is TRBJ1-5; 10 bases are shared with TRBD1. This CDR3 comprises 18 residues. The ends lost 3 bases at V and 4 bases at J; junction bases unmatched: 12. Germline V CDR1 and CDR2: MNHEY, SMNVEV (reference sequence). The CDR3 DNA sequence: TGTGCCAGCAGTTTCCAGGTCGACAGGGGGCTCGTGAATCAGCCCCAGCATTTT. It specifies CASSFQVDRGLVNQPQHF.

V usage is TRBV9 and J usage is TRBJ2-1; D is perhaps TRBD2 (6 bases). The germline V gene has CDR1 SGDLS and CDR2 YYNGEE. The length of the CDR3 is 16 residues. Trimming cost V 0 bases and J 1 base, with 11 bases left between them. The CDR3: CASSVGGRRSYNEQFF. CDR3 coding DNA: TGTGCCAGCAGCGTAGGTGGGAGGAGGTCCTACAATGAGCAGTTCTTC.

This clonotype was seen ten or more times. The V gene is TRBV12-3 or TRBV12-4, the J gene TRBJ2-4, with D perhaps matching TRBD2 (5 bases). The CDR3 loop spans 13 amino acids. The V gene lost 3 bases and the J gene lost 8 bases, with 11 bases spanning the gap. The CDR3 region has the DNA TGTGCCAGCAGTTTGGGTTTGCGGGACATTCAGTACTTC. Amino acids: CASSLGLRDIQYF.

This clonotype was counted only a few times. The chain joins TRBV28 to TRBJ1-5, with D perhaps matching TRBD1 (6 bases). Trimming took off 8 bases at V and 7 bases at J, with 9 bases between the two ends. Germline CDR1 is MDHEN and CDR2 is SYDVKM. The CDR3 extends over 11 amino acids. The CDR3 nucleotides are TGTGCCAGCTCAGGGGTACAGCCCCAGCATTTT. Protein: CASSGVQPQHF.

The chain recombines TRBV24-1 with TRBJ2-4; D remains ambiguous. The germline V gene has CDR1 KGHDR and CDR2 SFDVKD. This CDR3 region has 14 residues. Trimming removed 8 bases from V and 0 bases from J, with 10 bases in between. CDR3 in DNA: TGTGCCACCAACCCGAGATTAGCCAAAAACATTCAGTACTTC. Amino acids: CATNPRLAKNIQYF.

V is TRBV5-1 and J is TRBJ2-3, with 12 bases identical to TRBD2. After removal of 2 bases from V and 9 bases from J, the junction contained 10 bases not matched to a gene. CDR3 length: 16 amino acids. The germline V gene has CDR1 SGHRS and CDR2 YFSETQ. The CDR3 DNA reads as TGCGCCAGCAGCTTTTGGGAGACTAGCGGGAGTCGCACGCAGTATTTT. Residues: CASSFWETSGSRTQYF.

This clonotype was observed at least ten times. CDR3 loop: CSASPRLAGGNIQYF. The DNA of the CDR3 is TGCAGTGCTAGTCCCCGACTAGCGGGAGGGAACATTCAGTACTTC. The chain combines TRBV20-1 with TRBJ2-4; the match to TRBD2 covers 14 bases. The CDR3 is made up of 15 amino acids. In germline, CDR1 is DFQATT, CDR2 SNEGSKA (reference sequence). Germline trimming cut 3 bases from V and 7 bases from J; bases unmatched to any gene: 5.

This clonotype has a handful of counts. The V and J genes are TRBV29-1 and TRBJ1-2; D not certain. V was clipped by 2 bases and J by 4 bases, with 11 bases between them. The CDR3 runs to 13 residues. Germline CDR1 reads SQVTM; CDR2 reads ANQGSEA. CDR3 nucleotides: TGCAGCGTTGAATCTTTGCTTGGCTATGGCTACACCTTC. Amino acids: CSVESLLGYGYTF.

This clonotype turned up a few times. V gene TRBV6-1 combines with J gene TRBJ2-6, with 7 bases fitting TRBD1. Germline lookup yields CDR1 MNHNS and CDR2 SASEGT. The junction had 10 bases not matched to a gene; V was cut back by 5 bases and J by 3 bases. The CDR3 runs to 17 residues. CDR3 in amino acids: CASSSTRDRDGANVLTF. The CDR3 coding sequence is TGTGCCAGCAGTTCGACCCGAGACAGGGATGGGGCCAACGTCCTGACTTTC.

CDR3 sequence: CSAVAPPGTGRNIQYF. The CDR3 coding sequence is TGCAGTGCTGTAGCCCCCCCCGGTACTGGCAGAAACATTCAGTACTTC. The J gene is TRBJ2-4, the V gene TRBV20-1; no definite D call. Germline V gives CDR1 DFQATT, CDR2 SNEGSKA (reference sequence). CDR3 length: 16 residues. V was trimmed by 5 bases and J by 6 bases, leaving 23 bases between them.

This clonotype has only a few counts. This chain uses TRBV24-1 with TRBJ2-1, with D possibly being TRBD2 (6 bases). This CDR3 is 15 amino acids long. Germline V gives CDR1 KGHDR, CDR2 SFDVKD. Trimming shortened V by 5 bases and J by 0 bases, and 10 bases separated the two germline ends. The CDR3 DNA sequence: TGTGCCACCAGTGGTCCGACTAGCTCCTACAATGAGCAGTTCTTC. Translating gives CATSGPTSSYNEQFF.

This clonotype appeared many times. The chain couples TRBV29-1 to TRBJ2-1; 14 bases agree with TRBD2. The V gene end was trimmed by 7 bases and the J gene end by 6 bases; junction bases not matched to a gene: 5. Germline lookup yields CDR1 SQVTM and CDR2 ANQGSEA. The CDR3 contains 14 residues. In DNA, the CDR3 is TGCAGCGGGACGACTAGCGGGAGGGCCAATGAGCAGTTCTTC. It yields the protein CSGTTSGRANEQFF.

This clonotype was recorded only once. This sequence joins TRBV27 and TRBJ2-7; no clear D gene. The V gene's germline CDR1 is MNHEY and CDR2 SMNVEV (reference sequence). This CDR3 has 14 amino acids. Trimming left V 10 bases short and J 2 bases short, with 18 bases between. Here the CDR3 DNA reads TGTGCCACCCCCTTCGGCAGCACGACCTACGAGCAGTACTTC. Amino acid sequence: CATPFGSTTYEQYF.

This clonotype was counted between two and nine times. The rearrangement links TRBV12-3 or TRBV12-4 to TRBJ2-6; possibly TRBD1 or TRBD2 for D (5 bases each). V was pared by 7 bases and J by 4 bases, with 14 bases between. The CDR3 spans 15 residues. The CDR3 loop reads CASTPDGAGANVLTF. Written as DNA, the CDR3 is TGTGCCAGCACCCCGGACGGGGCGGGGGCCAACGTCCTGACTTTC.